The rows below give T cell receptor beta chains drawn from one sample of a study of T cells expressing NK-cell markers. No DNA is given; TCRdb re-called the 5' RACE reads and lists each CDR3 protein once. The sample totals a few hundred thousand distinct CDR3 sequences. The sequenced material came from blood T cells: a sorted CD56 or NKG2C T cell subset, CD4+ or CD8+ T cells, or bulk PBMC T cells (not recorded which). Receptor source: a man between 18 and 69 years old in good health. The CDR3 runs from the conserved cysteine through the conserved F or W. Fields, in order: V gene, J gene, CDR3 protein.

V gene: TRBV20-1; J gene: TRBJ2-6; CDR3 protein: CSARGWTALSGANVLTF
V gene: TRBV15; J gene: TRBJ1-2; CDR3 protein: CATSRDLRQAGYTF
V gene: TRBV6-5; J gene: TRBJ1-1; CDR3 protein: CASSYSGVRGDTEAFF
V gene: TRBV6-1; J gene: TRBJ2-5; CDR3 protein: CASRRTSGGTQETQYF
V gene: TRBV5-1; J gene: TRBJ2-3; CDR3 protein: CASSFGPGGGEDTQYF
V gene: TRBV19; J gene: TRBJ1-6; CDR3 protein: CASSIISLDRAPLHF
V gene: TRBV20-1; J gene: TRBJ2-2; CDR3 protein: CSARTRRGTGELFF
V gene: TRBV18; J gene: TRBJ2-1; CDR3 protein: CASSSIMVTLYNEQFF
V gene: TRBV5-1; J gene: TRBJ2-1; CDR3 protein: CASQDREYNEQFF
V gene: TRBV18; J gene: TRBJ1-2; CDR3 protein: CASSPTFSRIYGYTF
V gene: TRBV7-2; J gene: TRBJ2-1; CDR3 protein: CASSVTSGGRGEQFF
V gene: TRBV6-1; J gene: TRBJ1-1; CDR3 protein: CASRLRGANTEAFF
V gene: TRBV5-1; J gene: TRBJ2-6; CDR3 protein: CASSLEGVSGANVLTF
V gene: TRBV20-1; J gene: TRBJ1-3; CDR3 protein: CSARTQAGNTIYF
V gene: TRBV12-3/TRBV12-4; J gene: TRBJ2-7; CDR3 protein: CASALWDRRYYEQYF
V gene: TRBV2; J gene: TRBJ1-1; CDR3 protein: CASTPNEGWTEAFF
V gene: TRBV20-1; J gene: TRBJ2-3; CDR3 protein: CSAWTTRGDTQYF
V gene: TRBV18; J gene: TRBJ2-3; CDR3 protein: CASSDRTASTDTQYF
V gene: TRBV7-8; J gene: TRBJ2-7; CDR3 protein: CASSGKTGDSYEQYF
V gene: TRBV7-8; J gene: TRBJ1-1; CDR3 protein: CASSVYTGDTEAFF
V gene: TRBV12-3/TRBV12-4; J gene: TRBJ2-7; CDR3 protein: CASSPTGGNNYEQYF
V gene: TRBV10-3; J gene: TRBJ1-2; CDR3 protein: CASTITGGGFGYTF
V gene: TRBV28; J gene: TRBJ2-7; CDR3 protein: CASSFTLGQETPLVQYF
V gene: TRBV12-3/TRBV12-4; J gene: TRBJ1-2; CDR3 protein: CASSFRGRRGYTF
V gene: TRBV29-1; J gene: TRBJ2-6; CDR3 protein: CSAWRQGAGGANVLTF
V gene: TRBV15; J gene: TRBJ2-7; CDR3 protein: CATSRVQTQSYEQYF
V gene: TRBV14; J gene: TRBJ2-1; CDR3 protein: CASSLWGAPNEQFF
V gene: TRBV7-6; J gene: TRBJ2-1; CDR3 protein: CASSLKGHLRVGNNEQFF
V gene: TRBV20-1; J gene: TRBJ2-5; CDR3 protein: CSAQPGTGFRETQYF
V gene: TRBV29-1; J gene: TRBJ2-4; CDR3 protein: CSVSGLAKNIQYF
V gene: TRBV12-3/TRBV12-4; J gene: TRBJ1-2; CDR3 protein: CASSLGSRGVTSGYTF
V gene: TRBV10-3; J gene: TRBJ1-2; CDR3 protein: CAIRGQGGGYGYTF
V gene: TRBV5-6; J gene: TRBJ1-4; CDR3 protein: CASSGTGTANEKLFF
V gene: TRBV6-2/TRBV6-3; J gene: TRBJ2-1; CDR3 protein: CASSLGTGGALWNEQFF
V gene: TRBV6-2/TRBV6-3; J gene: TRBJ1-1; CDR3 protein: CASRYGTAEAFF
V gene: TRBV11-2; J gene: TRBJ2-7; CDR3 protein: CASSSRAGASDEQYF
V gene: TRBV4-2; J gene: TRBJ1-2; CDR3 protein: CASSQGQGIEGYTF
V gene: TRBV6-1; J gene: TRBJ2-1; CDR3 protein: CASIKIGGNEQFF
V gene: TRBV5-1; J gene: TRBJ1-6; CDR3 protein: CASSSNLQGGSPLHF
V gene: TRBV10-3; J gene: TRBJ2-5; CDR3 protein: CAIRGSVETQYF
V gene: TRBV12-3/TRBV12-4; J gene: TRBJ2-4; CDR3 protein: CASSLHGNIQYF
V gene: TRBV6-5; J gene: TRBJ2-7; CDR3 protein: CASSYGRGQHEQYF
V gene: TRBV5-5; J gene: TRBJ2-3; CDR3 protein: CASSLGRGGFRDTQYF
V gene: TRBV4-2; J gene: TRBJ2-3; CDR3 protein: CASSRPGGSDTQYF
V gene: TRBV5-1; J gene: TRBJ1-5; CDR3 protein: CASSLTGGNQPQHF
V gene: TRBV7-3; J gene: TRBJ2-7; CDR3 protein: CASSLGAHYEQYF
V gene: TRBV20-1; J gene: TRBJ2-1; CDR3 protein: CSASGTGIGEQFF
V gene: TRBV20-1; J gene: TRBJ2-1; CDR3 protein: CSGTVYNEQFF
V gene: TRBV12-3/TRBV12-4; J gene: TRBJ1-3; CDR3 protein: CASTSSGPSSGNTIYF
V gene: TRBV12-3/TRBV12-4; J gene: TRBJ2-1; CDR3 protein: CASSYDRAVEFF
V gene: TRBV20-1; J gene: TRBJ1-2; CDR3 protein: CSTSRTGGKLNYGYTF
V gene: TRBV12-3/TRBV12-4; J gene: TRBJ2-7; CDR3 protein: CASSHKGGGANEQYF
V gene: TRBV6-4; J gene: TRBJ1-1; CDR3 protein: CAWTRDRPAREAFF
V gene: TRBV20-1; J gene: TRBJ2-5; CDR3 protein: CSAADSQETQYF
V gene: TRBV10-3; J gene: TRBJ2-7; CDR3 protein: CAISDSSGGNYEQYF
V gene: TRBV6-2/TRBV6-3; J gene: TRBJ2-2; CDR3 protein: CASHSLAGYTGELFF
V gene: TRBV6-5; J gene: TRBJ2-3; CDR3 protein: CASSSSGAGETDTQYF
V gene: TRBV20-1; J gene: TRBJ2-3; CDR3 protein: CSAKRGGPSTDTQYF
V gene: TRBV28; J gene: TRBJ2-4; CDR3 protein: CASHGTVKNIQYF
V gene: TRBV6-4; J gene: TRBJ2-7; CDR3 protein: CATNQSKREPYEQYF